This record covers a single T cell receptor (beta chain). This clone's antigen is unknown. Base quality data are lacking; no much larger clone is found one base away. These data are taken from a study of shared clonotypes between healthy human individuals (dated by TCRdb to about 2020). Background for the entire study: The cohort included three men and a couple of women between 18 and 49 years of age. For each donor, three plates each were used for CD4 naive and CD4 memory, two plates were used for CD8 naive, and one plate was used for CD8 memory. To estimate repertoire size and how much clonotype sharing occurs between individuals, the study deeply sequenced the blood TCR repertoires of five or six healthy adults. Libraries were prepared and TCR repertoires were sequenced by different laboratories using diverse techniques, in order to increase sequencing depth and limit assay-specific biases. Per donor, leukapheresis produced somewhere between about 0.94 and 9.5 billion PBMCs.

The donors were healthy, HIV-negative adults who had no recently reported acute infections or vaccinations. Every donor was a Caucasian adult residing in Nashville, Tennessee, USA. CD4+ T cells were enriched through magnetic negative selection, after which naive cells were positively selected on CD45RA and the remaining negative fraction served as the memory subset. After blood collection by leukapheresis, PBMCs were isolated using Ficoll-Histopaque density gradient centrifugation and then cryopreserved in the vapor phase of liquid nitrogen. Analytical flow cytometry was used to check the purity and quantity of every magnetically sorted T cell population. Genomic DNA was isolated from each sorted fraction and quantified by UV absorbance on a Nanodrop 2000c. Using the deep immunoSEQ assay, TCR CDR3 regions were amplified from genomic DNA by multiplex PCR. Genomic DNA extracted from each cell subset was distributed evenly over all wells of several immunoSEQ 96-well plates, and each plate served as one replicate. For sorted subsets, approximately 200 ng of genomic DNA, equivalent to roughly 30,000 T cell genomes, went into each replicate PCR. The purified libraries were quantified using a Qubit 3.0 fluorometer, sized with a Bioanalyzer 2100, and then quantified again using the KAPA Library Quantification kit. Each immunoSEQ 96-well plate was sequenced on its own single-read 150-cycle Illumina NextSeq 550 flow cell. Per the original workflow: Because only junctional sequences without quality scores were contained in the immunoSEQ output, filtering matching that applied to full-length reads could not be performed. To assign V/J genes and CDR3, sequences were annotated against IMGT germline references using PyIR, a Python wrapper for IgBLAST v1.9. Any read was removed if the V/J assignment was weak (E-value above 1e-6), the CDR3 was missing, or the read contained stop codons, out-of-frame junctions, or ambiguous translated residues. A V3J clonotype was defined by an identical inferred V gene, J gene, and CDR3 amino acid sequence. To compute the percentage overlap between repertoires, the number of shared unique clonotypes was divided by the size of the smaller repertoire. Three approaches were used to assess repertoire richness: RTK rarefaction, the Chao1 estimator, and Recon v2.1 estimates of unobserved clonotypes. OLGA was used to compute generation probabilities for all TCRbeta clonotypes that the gDNA method yielded from a handful of donors. Here the immuneACCESS table is served through TCRdb, limited to in-frame sequences with V and J called. Missing clones are a known gap in these copies; in checked studies unresolved V genes cover under half, and the rest lacks a known reason. The V and J calls and clone size were taken over from that table, and D and trimming were inferred from the DNA. This sample has roughly 2.5 million clones in its table, and around nine tenths of those were observed once. The top ten hold 0.13% to 0.15% of the sample.

The CDR3, from cysteine to phenylalanine, totals 15 residues. The kept DNA is CDR3 alone, 45 bases in frame from the first base. Based on the germline V gene, the CDR1 and CDR2 sequences are SGHVS and FQNEAQ. What the research found in general, with its limitations: Higher generation probabilities were observed for clonotypes shared by all four sorted-subset donors than for non-shared clonotypes. Incomplete sequencing was indicated by rarefaction of sorted-subset datasets, despite the large sequencing depth. Sampling was limited to blood, and TCR repertoires in tissue likely differ from TCR repertoires in blood. Across a few donors, about 5% of naive CD4, roughly 3.5% of naive CD8, 2.3% of memory CD4, and approximately 0.4% of memory CD8 clonotypes were shared. Pairwise subsampling led to the expectation that sequencing depth would affect the degree of clonotype sharing among donors. Because the study included a small number of donors, the genetic and exposure-history diversity represented was limited. Estimated clonotype richness was generally larger for naive than for memory subsets.

The sequenced sample was naive CD4+ T cells sorted from blood. The label giving this sample's cell subset or site can be read as: CD45RA+ positively selected. This TCR derives from a man aged 18 to 29 in good health. Recombination joined TRBV7-8 with TRBJ2-5; a stretch of 10 junction bases matches TRBD1. The J call may be in error: the DNA end matches TRBJ2-7 better. The DNA sequence reads TGTGCCAGCAGTGAATACCGGGACAGGGGCTACGAGCAGTACTTC. Its amino acids are CASSEYRDRGYEQYF.